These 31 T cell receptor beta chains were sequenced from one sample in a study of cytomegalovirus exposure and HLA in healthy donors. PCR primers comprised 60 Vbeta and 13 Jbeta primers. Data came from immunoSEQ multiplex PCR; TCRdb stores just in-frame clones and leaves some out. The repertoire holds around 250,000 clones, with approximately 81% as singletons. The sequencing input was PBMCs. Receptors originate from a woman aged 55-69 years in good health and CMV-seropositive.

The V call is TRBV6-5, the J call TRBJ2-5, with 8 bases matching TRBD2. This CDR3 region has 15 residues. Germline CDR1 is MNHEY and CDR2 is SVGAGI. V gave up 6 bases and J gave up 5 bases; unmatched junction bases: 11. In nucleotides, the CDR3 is TGTGCCAGCAGCCACGGGAGGGGGAGTGCTGAGACCCAGTACTTC. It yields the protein CASSHGRGSAETQYF.

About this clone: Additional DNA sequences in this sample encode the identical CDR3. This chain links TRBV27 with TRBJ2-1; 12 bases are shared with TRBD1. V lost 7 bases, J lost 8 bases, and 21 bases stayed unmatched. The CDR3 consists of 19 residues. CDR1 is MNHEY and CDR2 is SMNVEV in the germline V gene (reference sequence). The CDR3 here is CASTSLGPGTGGLRDEQFF. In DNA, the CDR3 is TGTGCCAGCACTTCGTTGGGGCCCGGGACAGGGGGCTTAAGGGATGAGCAGTTCTTC.

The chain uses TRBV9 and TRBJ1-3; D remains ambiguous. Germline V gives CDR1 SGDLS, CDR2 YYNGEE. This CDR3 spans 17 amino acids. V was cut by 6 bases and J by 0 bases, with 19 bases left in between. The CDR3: CASNQEGGIYSGNTIYF. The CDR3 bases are TGTGCCAGCAACCAAGAGGGCGGAATTTACTCTGGAAACACCATATATTTT.

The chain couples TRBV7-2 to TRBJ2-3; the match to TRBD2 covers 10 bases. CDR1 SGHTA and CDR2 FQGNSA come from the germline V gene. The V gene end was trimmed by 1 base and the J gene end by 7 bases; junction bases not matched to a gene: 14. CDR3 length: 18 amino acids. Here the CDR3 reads CASSLVRWTASGSHTQYF. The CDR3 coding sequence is TGTGCCAGCAGCTTAGTCCGTTGGACGGCTAGCGGGAGTCATACGCAGTATTTT.

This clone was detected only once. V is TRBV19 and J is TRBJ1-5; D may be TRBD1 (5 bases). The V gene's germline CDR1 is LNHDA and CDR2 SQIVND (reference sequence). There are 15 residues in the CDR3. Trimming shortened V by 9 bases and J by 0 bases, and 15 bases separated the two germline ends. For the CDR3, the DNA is TGTGCCAGCCGGGAGGGGCAGCATAGCAATCAGCCCCAGCATTTT. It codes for CASREGQHSNQPQHF.

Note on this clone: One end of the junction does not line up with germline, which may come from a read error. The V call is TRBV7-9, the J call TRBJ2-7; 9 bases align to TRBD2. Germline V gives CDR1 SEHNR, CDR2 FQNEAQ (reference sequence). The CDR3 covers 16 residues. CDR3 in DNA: TGTTCCAGCAGCCCCCTTTCAGCGGGAGGTGTGTACGAGCAGTACTTC. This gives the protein CSSSPLSAGGVYEQYF.

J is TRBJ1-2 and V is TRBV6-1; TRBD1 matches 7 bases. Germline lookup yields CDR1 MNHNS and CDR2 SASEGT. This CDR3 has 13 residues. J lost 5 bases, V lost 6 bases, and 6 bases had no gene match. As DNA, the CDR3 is TGTGCCAGCAGCGTGGACAGGCGATATGGCTACACCTTC. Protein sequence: CASSVDRRYGYTF.

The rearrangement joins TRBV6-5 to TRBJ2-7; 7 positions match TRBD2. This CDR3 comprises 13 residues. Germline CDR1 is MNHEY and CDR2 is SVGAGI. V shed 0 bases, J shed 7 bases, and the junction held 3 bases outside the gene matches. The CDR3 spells CASSYSGGREQYF. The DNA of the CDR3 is TGTGCCAGCAGTTACTCGGGGGGGAGAGAGCAGTACTTC.

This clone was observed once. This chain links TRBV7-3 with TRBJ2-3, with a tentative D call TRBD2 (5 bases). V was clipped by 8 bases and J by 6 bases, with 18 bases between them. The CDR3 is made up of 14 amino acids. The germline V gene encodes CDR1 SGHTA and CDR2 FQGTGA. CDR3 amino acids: CASVTILPQDTQYF. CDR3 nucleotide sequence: TGTGCCAGCGTGACTATCCTTCCACAGGATACGCAGTATTTT.

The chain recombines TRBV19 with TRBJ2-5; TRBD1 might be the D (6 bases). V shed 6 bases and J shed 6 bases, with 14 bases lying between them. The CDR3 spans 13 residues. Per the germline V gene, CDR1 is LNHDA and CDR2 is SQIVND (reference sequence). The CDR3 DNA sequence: TGTGCCAGTAGCGACCACAGGGCTAAGACCCAGTACTTC. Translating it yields CASSDHRAKTQYF. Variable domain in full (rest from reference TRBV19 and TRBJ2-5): DGGITQSPKYLFRKEGQNVTLSCEQNLNHDAMYWYRQDPGQGLRLIYYSQIVNDFQKGDIAEGYSVSREKKESFPLTVTSAQKNPTAFYLCASSDHRAKTQYFGPGTRLLVL.

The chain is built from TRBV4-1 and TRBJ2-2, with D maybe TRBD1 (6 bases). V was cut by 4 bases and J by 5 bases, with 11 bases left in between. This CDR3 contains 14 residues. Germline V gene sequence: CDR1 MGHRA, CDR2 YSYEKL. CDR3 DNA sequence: TGCGCCAGCAGCCGTCCAGGGGTTACCGGGGAGCTGTTTTTT. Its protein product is CASSRPGVTGELFF.

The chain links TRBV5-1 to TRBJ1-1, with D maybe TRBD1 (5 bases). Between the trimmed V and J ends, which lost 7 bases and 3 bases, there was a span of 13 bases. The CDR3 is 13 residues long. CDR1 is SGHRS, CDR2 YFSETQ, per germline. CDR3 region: CASGADSDTEAFF. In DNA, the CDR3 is TGCGCCAGCGGCGCAGACAGCGACACTGAAGCTTTCTTT.

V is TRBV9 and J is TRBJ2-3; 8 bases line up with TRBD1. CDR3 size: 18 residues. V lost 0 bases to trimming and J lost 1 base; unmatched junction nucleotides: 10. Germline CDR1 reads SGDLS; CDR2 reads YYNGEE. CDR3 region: CASSVDWTGLIGTDTQYF. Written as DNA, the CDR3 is TGTGCCAGCAGCGTAGATTGGACAGGGCTTATCGGCACAGATACGCAGTATTTT. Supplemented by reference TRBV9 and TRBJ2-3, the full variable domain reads DSGVTQTPKHLITATGQRVTLRCSPRSGDLSVYWYQQSLDQGLQFLIQYYNGEERAKGNILERFSAQQFPDLHSELNLSSLELGDSALYFCASSVDWTGLIGTDTQYFGPGTRLTVL.

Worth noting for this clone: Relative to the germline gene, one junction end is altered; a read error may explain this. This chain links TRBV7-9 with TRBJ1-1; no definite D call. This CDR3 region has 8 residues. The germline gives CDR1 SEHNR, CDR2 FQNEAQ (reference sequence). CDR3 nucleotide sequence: TGTTCCAGCAATGGCCCGATCTTT. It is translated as CSSNGPIF.

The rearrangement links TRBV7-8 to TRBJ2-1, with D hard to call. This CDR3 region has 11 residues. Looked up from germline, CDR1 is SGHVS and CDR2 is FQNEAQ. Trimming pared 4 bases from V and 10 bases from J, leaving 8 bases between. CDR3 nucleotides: TGTGCCAGCAGCTCTCAGAAGGAGCAGTTCTTC. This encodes CASSSQKEQFF. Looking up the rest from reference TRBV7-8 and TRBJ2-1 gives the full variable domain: GAGVSQSPRYKVAKRGQDVALRCDPISGHVSLFWYQQALGQGPEFLTYFQNEAQLDKSGLPSDRFFAERPEGSVSTLKIQRTQQEDSAVYLCASSSQKEQFFGPGTRLTVL.

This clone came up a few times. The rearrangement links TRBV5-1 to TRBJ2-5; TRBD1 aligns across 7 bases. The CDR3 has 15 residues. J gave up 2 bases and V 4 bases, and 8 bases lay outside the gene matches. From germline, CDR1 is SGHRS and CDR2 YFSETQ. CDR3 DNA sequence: TGCGCCAGCAGCCCCTGGGACAGCTCGCAAGAGACCCAGTACTTC. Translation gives CASSPWDSSQETQYF.

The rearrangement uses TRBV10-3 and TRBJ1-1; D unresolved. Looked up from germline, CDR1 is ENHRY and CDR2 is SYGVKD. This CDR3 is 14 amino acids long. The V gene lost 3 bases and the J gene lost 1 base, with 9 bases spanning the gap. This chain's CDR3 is CAISDLVQNTEAFF. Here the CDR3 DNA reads TGTGCCATCAGTGACCTAGTCCAGAACACTGAAGCTTTCTTT.

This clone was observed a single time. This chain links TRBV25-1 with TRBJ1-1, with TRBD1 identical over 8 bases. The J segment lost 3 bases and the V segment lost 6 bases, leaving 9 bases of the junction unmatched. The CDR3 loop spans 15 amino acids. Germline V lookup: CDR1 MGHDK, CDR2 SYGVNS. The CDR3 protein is CASREETGVYTEAFF. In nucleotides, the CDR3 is TGTGCCAGCAGGGAGGAGACAGGGGTGTACACTGAAGCTTTCTTT.

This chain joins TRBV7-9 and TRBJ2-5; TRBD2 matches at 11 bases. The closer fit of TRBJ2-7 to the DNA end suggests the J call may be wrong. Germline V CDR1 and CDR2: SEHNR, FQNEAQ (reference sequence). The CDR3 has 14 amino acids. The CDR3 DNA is TGTGCCAGCAGCATGACTAGCGGGATAGTCGAGCAGTACTTC. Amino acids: CASSMTSGIVEQYF.

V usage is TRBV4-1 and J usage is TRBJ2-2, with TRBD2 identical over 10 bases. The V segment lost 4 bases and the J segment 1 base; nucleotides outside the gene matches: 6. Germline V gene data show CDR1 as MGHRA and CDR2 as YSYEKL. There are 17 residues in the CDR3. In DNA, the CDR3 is TGCGCCAGCAGCCTGTTGCTAGCGGGAGTGAACACCGGGGAGCTGTTTTTT. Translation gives CASSLLLAGVNTGELFF.

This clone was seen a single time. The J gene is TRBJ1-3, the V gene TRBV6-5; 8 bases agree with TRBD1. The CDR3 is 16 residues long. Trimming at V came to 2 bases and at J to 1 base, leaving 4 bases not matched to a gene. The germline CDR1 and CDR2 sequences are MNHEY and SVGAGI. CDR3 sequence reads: CASSYAGQGSGNTIYF. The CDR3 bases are TGTGCCAGCAGTTACGCCGGACAGGGATCTGGAAACACCATATATTTT.

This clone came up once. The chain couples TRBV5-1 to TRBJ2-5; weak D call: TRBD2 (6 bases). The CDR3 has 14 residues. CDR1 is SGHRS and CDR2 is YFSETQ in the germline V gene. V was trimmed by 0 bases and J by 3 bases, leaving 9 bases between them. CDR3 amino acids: CASSLELAKETQYF. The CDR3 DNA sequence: TGCGCCAGCAGCTTGGAACTAGCCAAAGAGACCCAGTACTTC.

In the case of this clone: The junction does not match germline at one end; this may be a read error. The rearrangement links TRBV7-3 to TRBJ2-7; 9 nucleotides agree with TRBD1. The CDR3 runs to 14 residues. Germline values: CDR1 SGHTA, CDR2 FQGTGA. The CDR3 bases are TGTGCCAGCAGCTTAAGGGACAGGGTGGCTGGTTCCCATTTC. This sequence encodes CASSLRDRVAGSHF.

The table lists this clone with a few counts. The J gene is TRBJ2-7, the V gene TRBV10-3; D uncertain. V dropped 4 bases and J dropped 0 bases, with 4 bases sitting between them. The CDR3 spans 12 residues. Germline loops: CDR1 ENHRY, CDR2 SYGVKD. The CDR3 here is CAISANSYEQYF. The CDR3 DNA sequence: TGTGCCATCAGTGCCAACTCCTACGAGCAGTACTTC.

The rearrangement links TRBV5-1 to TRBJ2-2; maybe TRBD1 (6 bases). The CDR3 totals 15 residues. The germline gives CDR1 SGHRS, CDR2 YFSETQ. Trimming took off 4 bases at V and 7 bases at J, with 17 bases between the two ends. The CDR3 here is CASSQVPRDNGELFF. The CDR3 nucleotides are TGCGCCAGCAGCCAAGTGCCCCGGGACAACGGGGAGCTGTTTTTT. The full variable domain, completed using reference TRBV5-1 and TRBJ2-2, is KAGVTQTPRYLIKTRGQQVTLSCSPISGHRSVSWYQQTPGQGLQFLFEYFSETQRNKGNFPGRFSGRQFSNSRSEMNVSTLELGDSALYLCASSQVPRDNGELFFGEGSRLTVL.

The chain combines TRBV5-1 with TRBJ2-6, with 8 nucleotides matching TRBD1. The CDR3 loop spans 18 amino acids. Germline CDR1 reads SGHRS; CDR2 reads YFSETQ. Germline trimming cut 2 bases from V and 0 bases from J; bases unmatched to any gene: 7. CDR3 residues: CASSLDRGGGSGANVLTF. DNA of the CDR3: TGCGCCAGCAGCTTAGACAGGGGCGGCGGCTCTGGGGCCAACGTCCTGACTTTC. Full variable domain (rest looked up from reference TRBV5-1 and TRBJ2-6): KAGVTQTPRYLIKTRGQQVTLSCSPISGHRSVSWYQQTPGQGLQFLFEYFSETQRNKGNFPGRFSGRQFSNSRSEMNVSTLELGDSALYLCASSLDRGGGSGANVLTFGAGSRLTVL.

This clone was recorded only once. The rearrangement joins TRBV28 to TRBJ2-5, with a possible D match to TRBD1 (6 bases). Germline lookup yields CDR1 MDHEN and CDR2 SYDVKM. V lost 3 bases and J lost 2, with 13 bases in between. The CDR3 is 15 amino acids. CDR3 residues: CASSFERTDQETQYF. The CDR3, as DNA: TGTGCCAGCAGTTTCGAGAGGACAGATCAAGAGACCCAGTACTTC.

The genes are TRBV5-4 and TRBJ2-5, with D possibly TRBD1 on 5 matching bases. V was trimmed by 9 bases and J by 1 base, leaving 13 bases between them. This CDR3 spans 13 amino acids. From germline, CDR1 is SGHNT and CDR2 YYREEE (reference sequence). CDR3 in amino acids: CATSLDSQETQYF. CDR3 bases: TGTGCCACCTCGCTCGACAGCCAAGAGACCCAGTACTTC.

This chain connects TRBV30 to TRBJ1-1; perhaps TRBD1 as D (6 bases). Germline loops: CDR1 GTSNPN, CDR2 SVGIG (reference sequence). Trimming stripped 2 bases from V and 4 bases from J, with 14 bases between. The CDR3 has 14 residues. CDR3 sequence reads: CAWSFGTSSTEAFF. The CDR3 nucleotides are TGTGCCTGGAGTTTCGGGACATCCAGCACTGAAGCTTTCTTT.

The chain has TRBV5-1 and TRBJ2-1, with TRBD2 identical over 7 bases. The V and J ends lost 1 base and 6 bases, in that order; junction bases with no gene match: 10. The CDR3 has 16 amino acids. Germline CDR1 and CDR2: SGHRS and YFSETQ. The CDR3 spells CASSLSPTSPGNEQFF. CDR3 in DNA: TGCGCCAGCAGCTTGTCCCCGACTAGCCCAGGCAATGAGCAGTTCTTC.

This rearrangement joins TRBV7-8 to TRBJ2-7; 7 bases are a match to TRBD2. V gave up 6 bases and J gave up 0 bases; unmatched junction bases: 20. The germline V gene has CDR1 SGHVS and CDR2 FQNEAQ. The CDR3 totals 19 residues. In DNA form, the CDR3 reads TGTGCCAGCAGTCCAACCGACAGCGCGGGGGAGCGGGGCTCCTACGAGCAGTACTTC. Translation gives CASSPTDSAGERGSYEQYF.